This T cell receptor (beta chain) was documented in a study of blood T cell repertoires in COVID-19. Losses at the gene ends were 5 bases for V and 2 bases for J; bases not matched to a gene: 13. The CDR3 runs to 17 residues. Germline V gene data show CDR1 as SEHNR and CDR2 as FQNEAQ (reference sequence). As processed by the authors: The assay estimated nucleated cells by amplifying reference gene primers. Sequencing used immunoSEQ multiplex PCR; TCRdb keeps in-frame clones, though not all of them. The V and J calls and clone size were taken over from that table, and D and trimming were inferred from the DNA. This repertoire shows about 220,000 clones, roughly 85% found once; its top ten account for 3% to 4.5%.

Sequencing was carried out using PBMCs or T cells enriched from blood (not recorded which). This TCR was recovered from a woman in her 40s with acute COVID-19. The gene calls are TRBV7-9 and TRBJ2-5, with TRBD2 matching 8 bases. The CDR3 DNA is TGTGCCAGCAGCCTAAGCGCCGCTAGCGGGTATCAAGAGACCCAGTACTTC. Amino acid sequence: CASSLSAASGYQETQYF. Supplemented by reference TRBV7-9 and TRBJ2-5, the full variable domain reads DTGVSQNPRHKITKRGQNVTFRCDPISEHNRLYWYRQTLGQGPEFLTYFQNEAQLEKSRLLSDRFSAERPKGSFSTLEIQRTEQGDSAMYLCASSLSAASGYQETQYFGPGTRLLVL.